This T cell receptor (beta chain) was identified in a study of spatial heterogeneity in lung cancer. Study as a whole: Sequencing consistently turned up more beta-chain sequences than alpha-chain sequences.

Every individual TCR cDNA molecule carried its own unique molecular identifier, which allowed correction of PCR and sequencing errors. From the 5' RACE reads, TCRdb called clonotypes with MiXCR, one entry per CDR3 protein. Altogether 25,000 or so distinct CDR3 sequences are present, around 8.4% being singletons, with the ten largest covering about 37%. Only a few counts were recorded for this clonotype. Time point in this sample: sample taken at primary tumor resection. Tumor, nontumor lung or frozen PBMC supplied whole RNA that was sequenced unsorted. Per germline, CDR1 SGHVS and CDR2 FQNEAQ. Trimming cost V 3 bases and J 0 bases, with 11 bases left between them. The CDR3 consists of 16 residues.

Sequenced here: PBMCs, sampled at surgery. The chain couples TRBV7-8 to TRBJ2-2, with TRBD2 as a possible D gene (6 bases). This receptor was taken from a female donor with early-stage non-small cell lung cancer. This CDR3 is CASSFPRDSNTGELFF. The CDR3 bases are TGTGCCAGCAGCTTCCCCCGGGACTCGAACACCGGGGAGCTGTTTTTT.